These 27 T cell receptor beta chains came from one sample sequenced in a study of T cell responses to AZD1222 COVID-19 vaccine. Libraries were prepared by immunoSEQ multiplex PCR; TCRdb keeps only in-frame clonotypes and omits some of them. Here the sample spans 65,000 to 70,000 clones, less than 85% being singletons. Sequencing was performed on peripheral blood, taken 28 days after the second AZD1222 dose. These receptors came from an adult who received the AZD1222 COVID-19 vaccine.

The chain combines TRBV29-1 with TRBJ1-1, with 7 nucleotides matching TRBD1. With 1 base clipped from V and 7 bases from J, the junction kept 6 bases outside the gene matches. CDR3 size: 13 residues. Germline assignment: CDR1 SQVTM and CDR2 ANQGSEA. Here the CDR3 DNA reads TGCAGCGTTGAAGGACGTCAGGGGGTTGAAGCTTTCTTT. It encodes CSVEGRQGVEAFF.

This clone showed up just a few times. V usage is TRBV7-9 and J usage is TRBJ1-1; 7 bases are shared with TRBD1. Germline values: CDR1 SEHNR, CDR2 FQNEAQ (reference sequence). V lost 5 bases, J lost 4 bases, and 10 bases stayed unmatched. The length of the CDR3 is 15 residues. In nucleotides, the CDR3 is TGTGCCAGCAGCCGAGGGGGGACAGTTGTCACTGAAGCTTTCTTT. Translation: CASSRGGTVVTEAFF.

The chain is built from TRBV6-6 and TRBJ1-2, with D tentatively TRBD1 (5 bases). This CDR3 contains 13 residues. The germline V gene encodes CDR1 MNHNY and CDR2 SVGAGI (reference sequence). Trimming pared 4 bases from V and 5 bases from J, leaving 11 bases between. The CDR3 reads CASSSPGRYGYTF. The CDR3 DNA is TGTGCCAGCAGTTCACCAGGGAGGTATGGCTACACCTTC.

This chain joins TRBV10-1 and TRBJ1-1, with D possibly TRBD1 on 6 matching bases. V lost 6 bases and J 5 bases, leaving 22 bases between the germline ends. Germline V gene data show CDR1 as WNHNN and CDR2 as SYGVQD (reference sequence). The CDR3 contains 16 residues. CDR3: CASSDLQGRTETEAFF. The CDR3 region has the DNA TGCGCCAGCAGCGATCTACAGGGAAGGACGGAGACTGAAGCTTTCTTT.

This chain uses TRBV29-1 with TRBJ1-1; D is unresolved. V shed 7 bases and J shed 2 bases, with 14 bases lying between them. Germline V gives CDR1 SQVTM, CDR2 ANQGSEA. The CDR3 is made up of 13 amino acids. The CDR3 spells CSGHLGSNTEAFF. CDR3 nucleotide sequence: TGCAGCGGCCACTTGGGCAGTAACACTGAAGCTTTCTTT.

This sequence joins TRBV7-9 and TRBJ2-2; TRBD1 is a possible D gene (5 bases). The length of the CDR3 is 15 residues. V was clipped by 2 bases and J by 3 bases, with 10 bases between them. CDR1 is SEHNR and CDR2 is FQNEAQ in the germline V gene (reference sequence). This CDR3 is CASSLLQGYTGELFF. The CDR3 coding sequence is TGTGCCAGCAGCTTATTGCAGGGCTACACCGGGGAGCTGTTTTTT.

V gene TRBV29-1 combines with J gene TRBJ2-7; 8 positions match TRBD2. The V segment lost 6 bases and the J segment 7 bases; nucleotides outside the gene matches: 14. Germline assignment: CDR1 SQVTM and CDR2 ANQGSEA. The length of the CDR3 is 14 residues. CDR3 DNA sequence: TGCAGCGTCATTATCCCGGGGGGGGCTAGGGAGCAGTACTTC. Translating gives CSVIIPGGAREQYF.

The chain combines TRBV4-2 with TRBJ2-7, with 8 bases that match TRBD2. V trimming: 4 bases; J trimming: 5 bases; junction bases outside the gene matches: 7. The V gene's germline CDR1 is LGHNA and CDR2 YNFKEQ. This CDR3 comprises 14 residues. The CDR3 loop reads CASSLGGGPNEQYF. The CDR3 DNA reads TGTGCCAGCAGCCTTGGCGGGGGGCCGAACGAGCAGTACTTC.

V and J are TRBV7-2 and TRBJ2-1, with 8 bases aligning to TRBD2. The germline V gene has CDR1 SGHTA and CDR2 FQGNSA. The CDR3 covers 16 residues. V was pared by 1 base and J by 2 bases, with 4 bases of the junction left unmatched. CDR3 sequence reads: CASSLGGSGTYNEQFF. CDR3 nucleotide sequence: TGTGCCAGCAGCTTAGGGGGTAGCGGGACCTACAATGAGCAGTTCTTC.

This sequence joins TRBV10-2 and TRBJ1-6; D unclear. V was shortened by 4 bases and J by 11 bases, with 9 bases between the two germline ends. Per germline, CDR1 WSHSY and CDR2 SAAADI. The CDR3 has 12 residues. The CDR3 DNA is TGCGCCAGCAGTGTTGCCCGACCACCCCTCCACTTT. Translating it yields CASSVARPPLHF.

This chain joins TRBV5-6 and TRBJ2-5; D perhaps matches TRBD1 (6 bases). Trimming stripped 4 bases from V and 1 base from J, with 17 bases between. Germline lookup yields CDR1 SGHDT and CDR2 YYEEEE. This CDR3 region has 16 residues. CDR3 protein: CASSETGFLIQETQYF. CDR3 DNA sequence: TGTGCCAGCAGCGAGACAGGATTTTTAATCCAAGAGACCCAGTACTTC.

In its sample, this clone was seen once. CDR3 protein: CASTDRASPLHF. DNA of the CDR3: TGTGCCAGCACGGACAGGGCTTCACCCCTCCACTTT. This chain uses TRBV27 with TRBJ1-6, with 8 bases fitting TRBD1. The CDR3 covers 12 residues. V shed 7 bases, J shed 9 bases, and the junction held 2 bases outside the gene matches. The germline V gene has CDR1 MNHEY and CDR2 SMNVEV (reference sequence).

The rearrangement links TRBV7-2 to TRBJ2-5, with unresolved D. Looked up from germline, CDR1 is SGHTA and CDR2 is FQGNSA. The CDR3 sequence is 13 residues long. Trimming removed 3 bases from V and 7 bases from J, with 12 bases in between. In nucleotides, the CDR3 is TGTGCCAGCAGCTTGGCCGGGTCGGGGACCCAGTACTTC. This gives the protein CASSLAGSGTQYF. Drawing the rest from reference TRBV7-2 and TRBJ2-5, the complete variable domain is GAGVSQSPSNKVTEKGKDVELRCDPISGHTALYWYRQSLGQGLEFLIYFQGNSAPDKSGLPSDRFSAERTGGSVSTLTIQRTQQEDSAVYLCASSLAGSGTQYFGPGTRLLVL.

The V gene is TRBV19, the J gene TRBJ2-7; D gene ambiguous. V gave up 5 bases and J gave up 3 bases, with 14 bases separating them. This CDR3 region has 14 residues. The germline V gene encodes CDR1 LNHDA and CDR2 SQIVND (reference sequence). The CDR3 sequence: CASSFTGLNYEQYF. The CDR3 coding sequence is TGTGCCAGTAGTTTCACTGGTCTGAACTACGAGCAGTACTTC.

The chain combines TRBV18 with TRBJ1-3, with 7 bases lining up with TRBD1. The germline V gene encodes CDR1 KGHSH and CDR2 LQKENI. This CDR3 spans 15 amino acids. Losses at the gene ends were 6 bases for V and 0 bases for J; bases not matched to a gene: 5. The CDR3 DNA follows: TGTGCCAGCTCTCAAGACAGGGTCTCTGGAAACACCATATATTTT. It codes for CASSQDRVSGNTIYF.

The count of this clone is one. The chain combines TRBV10-1 with TRBJ2-7; D is undetermined. Germline loops: CDR1 WNHNN, CDR2 SYGVQD (reference sequence). The CDR3 length is 11 residues. Trimming removed 4 bases at V and 3 bases at J, with 4 bases between. CDR3 sequence: CASSGGYEQYF. CDR3 DNA sequence: TGCGCCAGCAGTGGAGGCTACGAGCAGTACTTC.

V usage is TRBV7-8 and J usage is TRBJ1-1; D remains ambiguous. The ends were cut back, 1 base at V and 11 bases at J, with 14 bases in the middle. This CDR3 has 13 amino acids. Germline loops: CDR1 SGHVS, CDR2 FQNEAQ. The CDR3 spells CASSLGLRMGAFF. CDR3 coding DNA: TGTGCCAGCAGCTTAGGGTTGCGGATGGGGGCTTTCTTT.

The rearrangement links TRBV14 to TRBJ1-5; 8 bases align to TRBD1. Germline V gene data show CDR1 as SGHDN and CDR2 as FVKESK. The V and J ends lost 4 bases and 5 bases, in that order; junction bases with no gene match: 13. The CDR3 extends over 17 amino acids. The CDR3 protein is CASSPLPLTGEYQPQHF. The CDR3 region has the DNA TGTGCCAGCAGCCCCCTACCTCTGACAGGGGAGTATCAGCCCCAGCATTTT.

In nucleotides, the CDR3 is TGTGCCAGCATCTTTAGCGGGGGGTACTACAATGAGCAGTTCTTC. It encodes CASIFSGGYYNEQFF. The chain joins TRBV5-6 to TRBJ2-1; 10 nucleotides line up with TRBD2. The CDR3 length is 15 residues. V lost 6 bases to trimming and J lost 3 bases; unmatched junction nucleotides: 6. Germline values: CDR1 SGHDT, CDR2 YYEEEE.

The gene calls are TRBV4-1 and TRBJ1-1; D possibly corresponds to TRBD1 (5 bases). Between the trimmed V and J ends, which lost 0 bases and 4 bases, there was a span of 12 bases. Looked up from germline, CDR1 is MGHRA and CDR2 is YSYEKL. The CDR3 runs 15 residues. CDR3 region: CASSQEGTRGTEAFF. CDR3 in DNA: TGCGCCAGCAGCCAAGAGGGGACCCGGGGCACTGAAGCTTTCTTT.

The CDR3 DNA follows: TGTGCCAGCAGCGACAAGGGGGGTACAGGGGCCGCTGGGGACGAGCAGTACTTC. This sequence encodes CASSDKGGTGAAGDEQYF. The chain links TRBV21-1 to TRBJ2-7; the D call TRBD1 from the table was never checked on the DNA. TRBV21-1 is flagged as a pseudogene. The CDR3 contains 18 residues.

Regarding this clone: The same CDR3 also results from other DNA sequences found in this sample. The J gene is TRBJ2-7, the V gene TRBV12-3 or TRBV12-4, with TRBD2 as a possible D gene (6 bases). The V end was cut by 3 bases, the J end by 4 bases, with 7 bases between. The CDR3 runs to 12 residues. CDR3: CASSLGRYEQYF. CDR3 nucleotide sequence: TGTGCCAGCAGTTTGGGGAGGTACGAGCAGTACTTC.

The chain joins TRBV7-9 to TRBJ1-2; 8 bases map to TRBD1. The germline V gene encodes CDR1 SEHNR and CDR2 FQNEAQ (reference sequence). V shed 7 bases and J 8 bases; nucleotides not matched to a gene: 30. CDR3 length equals 20 residues. The DNA of the CDR3 is TGTGCCAGCACTCCCGCAGGCACTAACAGGGGGTTTACTTCTCTTTCGGGCTACACCTTC. Its protein is CASTPAGTNRGFTSLSGYTF.

This clone appeared a single time. V and J are TRBV19 and TRBJ1-2, with no clear D. Germline-derived CDR1 and CDR2 are LNHDA and SQIVND (reference sequence). Deletions cut 9 bases from V and 1 base from J, with 9 bases between. The CDR3 spans 12 residues. This CDR3 is CASLSFNYGYTF. For the CDR3, the DNA is TGTGCCAGCTTGTCCTTTAACTATGGCTACACCTTC.

V gene TRBV6-1 combines with J gene TRBJ1-6, with no clear D. The germline V gene encodes CDR1 MNHNS and CDR2 SASEGT. The CDR3 length is 11 residues. Trimming cost V 1 base and J 9 bases, with 1 base left between them. The CDR3 bases are TGTGCCAGCAGTGAAGTTTCACCCCTCCACTTT. Its protein is CASSEVSPLHF.

The gene calls are TRBV7-6 and TRBJ2-2; weak D call: TRBD2 (6 bases). The V and J ends lost 0 bases and 6 bases respectively, with 14 bases between them. Germline V gene data show CDR1 as SGHVS and CDR2 as FNYEAQ. The CDR3 spans 16 residues. In DNA form, the CDR3 reads TGTGCCAGCAGCTTAGCTCAGGGACTTGTTCCCGGGGAGCTGTTTTTT. Protein: CASSLAQGLVPGELFF.

Only a few counts were recorded for this clone. The chain couples TRBV30 to TRBJ1-2; 10 bases align to TRBD1. The CDR3 is 15 amino acids. Unmatched junction bases numbered 6, after V lost 0 bases and J lost 5 bases. The germline gives CDR1 GTSNPN, CDR2 SVGIG (reference sequence). Here the CDR3 DNA reads TGTGCCTGGAGTGTAAAAACGGGACAGGGGTATGGCTACACCTTC. It encodes CAWSVKTGQGYGYTF.